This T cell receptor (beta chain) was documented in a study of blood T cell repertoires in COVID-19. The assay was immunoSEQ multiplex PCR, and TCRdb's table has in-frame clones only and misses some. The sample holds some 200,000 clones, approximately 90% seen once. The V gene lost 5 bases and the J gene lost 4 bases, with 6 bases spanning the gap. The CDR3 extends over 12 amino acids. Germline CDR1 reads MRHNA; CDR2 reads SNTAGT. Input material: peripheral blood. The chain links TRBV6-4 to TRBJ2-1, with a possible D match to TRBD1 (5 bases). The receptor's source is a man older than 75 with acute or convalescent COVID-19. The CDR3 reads CASSNRYNEQFF. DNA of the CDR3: TGTGCCAGCAGTAACAGGTACAATGAGCAGTTCTTC.